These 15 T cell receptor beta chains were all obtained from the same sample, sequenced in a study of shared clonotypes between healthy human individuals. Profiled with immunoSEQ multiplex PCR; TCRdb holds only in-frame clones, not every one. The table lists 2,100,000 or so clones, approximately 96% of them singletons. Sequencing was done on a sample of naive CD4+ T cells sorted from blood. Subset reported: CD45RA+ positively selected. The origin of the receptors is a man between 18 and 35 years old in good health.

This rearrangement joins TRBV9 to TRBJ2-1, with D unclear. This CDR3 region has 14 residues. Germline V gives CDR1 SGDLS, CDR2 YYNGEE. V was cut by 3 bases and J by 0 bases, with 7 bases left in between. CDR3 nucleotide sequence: TGTGCCAGCAGCGAACGGGTCTCCTACAATGAGCAGTTCTTC. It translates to CASSERVSYNEQFF.

The CDR3 DNA reads TGTGCCAGCAGCACCCTACGCTCCGGGGGCAACACCGGGGAGCTGTTTTTT. This codes for CASSTLRSGGNTGELFF. The V and J genes are TRBV2 and TRBJ2-2; D may be TRBD1 or TRBD2 (6 bases each). CDR1 SNHLY and CDR2 FYNNEI come from the germline V gene. Trimming took off 6 bases at V and 2 bases at J, with 19 bases between the two ends. The CDR3 is made up of 17 amino acids.

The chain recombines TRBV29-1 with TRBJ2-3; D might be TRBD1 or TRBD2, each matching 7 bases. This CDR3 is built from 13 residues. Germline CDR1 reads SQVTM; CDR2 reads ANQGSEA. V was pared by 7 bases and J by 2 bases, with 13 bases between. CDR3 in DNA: TGCAGCGCAGGGGGGGGATTCACAGATACGCAGTATTTT. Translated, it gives CSAGGGFTDTQYF.

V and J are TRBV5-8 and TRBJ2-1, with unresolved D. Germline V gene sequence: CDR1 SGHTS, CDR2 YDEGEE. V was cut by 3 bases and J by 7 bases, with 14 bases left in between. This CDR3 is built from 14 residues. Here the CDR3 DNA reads TGTGCCAGCAGCTCCCAGCCTTATCAAAATGAGCAGTTCTTC. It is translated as CASSSQPYQNEQFF.

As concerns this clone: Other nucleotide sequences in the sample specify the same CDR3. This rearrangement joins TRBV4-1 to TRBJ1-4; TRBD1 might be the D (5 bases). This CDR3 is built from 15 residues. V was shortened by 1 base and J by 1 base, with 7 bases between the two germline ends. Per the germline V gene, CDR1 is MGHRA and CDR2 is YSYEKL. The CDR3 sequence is CASSQGGGTNEKLFF. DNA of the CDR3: TGCGCCAGCAGCCAAGGGGGGGGAACTAATGAAAAACTGTTTTTT.

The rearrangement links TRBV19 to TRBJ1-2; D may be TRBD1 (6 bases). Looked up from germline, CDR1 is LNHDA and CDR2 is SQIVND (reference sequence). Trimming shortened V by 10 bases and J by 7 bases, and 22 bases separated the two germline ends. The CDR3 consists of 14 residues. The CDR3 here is CATLRRGMKGGYTF. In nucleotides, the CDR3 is TGTGCCACCCTAAGGAGGGGGATGAAAGGTGGCTACACCTTC.

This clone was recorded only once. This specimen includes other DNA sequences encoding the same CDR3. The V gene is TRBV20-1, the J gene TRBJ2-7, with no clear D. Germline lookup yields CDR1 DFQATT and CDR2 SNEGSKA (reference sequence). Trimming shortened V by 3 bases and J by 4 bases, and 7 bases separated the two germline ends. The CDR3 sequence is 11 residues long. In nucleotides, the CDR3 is TGCAGTGCTAGCGATCGATACGAGCAGTACTTC. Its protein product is CSASDRYEQYF.

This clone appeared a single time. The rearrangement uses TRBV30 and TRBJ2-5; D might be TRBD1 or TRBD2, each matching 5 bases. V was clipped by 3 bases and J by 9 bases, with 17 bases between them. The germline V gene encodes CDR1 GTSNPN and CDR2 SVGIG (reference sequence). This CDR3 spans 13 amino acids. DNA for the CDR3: TGTGCCTGGAGCCCGGACGAACGGGGCTCCCAGTACTTC. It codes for CAWSPDERGSQYF.

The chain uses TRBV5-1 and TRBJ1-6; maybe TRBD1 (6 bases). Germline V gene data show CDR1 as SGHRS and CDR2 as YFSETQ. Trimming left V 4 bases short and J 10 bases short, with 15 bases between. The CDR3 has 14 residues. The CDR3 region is CASSPGHSGSPLHF. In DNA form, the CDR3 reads TGCGCCAGCAGCCCGGGACATTCGGGCTCACCCCTCCACTTT.

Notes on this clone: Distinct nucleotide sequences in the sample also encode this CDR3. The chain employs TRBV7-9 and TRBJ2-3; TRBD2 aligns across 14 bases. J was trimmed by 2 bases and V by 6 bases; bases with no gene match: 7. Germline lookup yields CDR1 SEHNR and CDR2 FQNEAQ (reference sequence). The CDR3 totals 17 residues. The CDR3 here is CASSLLGLAGVTDTQYF. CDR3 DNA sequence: TGTGCCAGCAGTTTGTTGGGACTAGCGGGGGTCACAGATACGCAGTATTTT.

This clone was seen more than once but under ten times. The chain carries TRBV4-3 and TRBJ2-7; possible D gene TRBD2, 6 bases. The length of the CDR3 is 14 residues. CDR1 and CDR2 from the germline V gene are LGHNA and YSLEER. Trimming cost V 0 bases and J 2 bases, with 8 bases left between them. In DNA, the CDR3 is TGCGCCAGCAGCCAAGATACGGGGGCCTACGAGCAGTACTTC. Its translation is CASSQDTGAYEQYF.

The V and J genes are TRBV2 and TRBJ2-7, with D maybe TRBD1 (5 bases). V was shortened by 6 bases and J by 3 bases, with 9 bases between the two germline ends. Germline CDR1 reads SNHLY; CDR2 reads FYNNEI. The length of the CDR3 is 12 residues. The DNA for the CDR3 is TGTGCCAGCAGGGACATACTCTACGAGCAGTACTTC. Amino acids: CASRDILYEQYF.

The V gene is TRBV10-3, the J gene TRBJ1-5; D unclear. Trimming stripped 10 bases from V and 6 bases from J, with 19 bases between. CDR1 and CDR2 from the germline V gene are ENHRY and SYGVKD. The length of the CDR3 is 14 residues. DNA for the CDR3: TGTGCCACTACTGAAGGGAGAGAACGTCAGCCCCAGCATTTT. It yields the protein CATTEGRERQPQHF.

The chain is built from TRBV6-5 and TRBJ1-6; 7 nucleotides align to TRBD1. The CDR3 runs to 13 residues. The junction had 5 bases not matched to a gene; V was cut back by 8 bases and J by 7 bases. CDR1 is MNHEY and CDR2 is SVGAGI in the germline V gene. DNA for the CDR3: TGTGCCAGCGGGGACAGCTACAATTCACCCCTCCACTTT. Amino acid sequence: CASGDSYNSPLHF.

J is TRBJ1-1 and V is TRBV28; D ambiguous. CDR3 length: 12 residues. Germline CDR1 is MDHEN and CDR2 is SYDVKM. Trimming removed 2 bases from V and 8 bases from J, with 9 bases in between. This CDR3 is CASSLVLSEAFF. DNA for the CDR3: TGTGCCAGCAGTTTAGTACTTTCGGAAGCTTTCTTT.